This TCR beta chain was documented in a study of graft-versus-host responses after intestinal transplantation. Study as a whole: For around 3 years after anti-thymocyte globulin induction, all recipients took tacrolimus and steroids. Findings and caveats of the study: Patients with graft-donor T cell macrochimerism had high graft-versus-host to host-versus-graft clonal ratios in allografts. Recipient bone marrow held GvH clones, some seen earlier in ileum or blood. Association was observed between peak circulating GvH clone levels and early post-transplant HvG declines.

Turning to this clone: Its antigen is not identified.

Processed graft tissue released its intraepithelial and lamina propria lymphocytes. Profiling relied on immunoSEQ multiplex PCR, and the TCRdb table lists in-frame clones only, not all of them. The sample has around 20,000 clones; around 80% are singletons. The CDR3 covers 14 residues. Per the germline V gene, CDR1 is LGHNA and CDR2 is YNFKEQ. The germline V and J ends were trimmed by 0 bases and 4 bases, with 8 bases remaining between them. Sequenced here: ileum tissue, sampled 12 days after intestinal transplant. The gene calls are TRBV4-2 and TRBJ2-3; D not resolved. This TCR was sampled from a human patient who received an intestinal transplant, so some T cells may come from the graft donor. CDR3 sequence reads: CASSQDPPADTQYF. The CDR3 coding sequence is TGTGCCAGCAGCCAAGATCCACCGGCAGATACGCAGTATTTT.